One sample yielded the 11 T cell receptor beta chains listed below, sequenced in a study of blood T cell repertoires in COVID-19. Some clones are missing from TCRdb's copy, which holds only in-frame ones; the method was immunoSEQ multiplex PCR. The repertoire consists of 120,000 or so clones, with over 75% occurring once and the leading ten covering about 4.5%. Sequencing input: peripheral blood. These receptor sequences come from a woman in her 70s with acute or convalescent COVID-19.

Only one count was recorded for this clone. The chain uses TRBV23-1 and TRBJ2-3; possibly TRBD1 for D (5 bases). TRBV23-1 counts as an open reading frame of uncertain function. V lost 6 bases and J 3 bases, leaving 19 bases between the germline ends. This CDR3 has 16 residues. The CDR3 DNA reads TGCGCCAGCAGACCCTTAGATAGGGGCGTTACAGATACGCAGTATTTT. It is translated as CASRPLDRGVTDTQYF.

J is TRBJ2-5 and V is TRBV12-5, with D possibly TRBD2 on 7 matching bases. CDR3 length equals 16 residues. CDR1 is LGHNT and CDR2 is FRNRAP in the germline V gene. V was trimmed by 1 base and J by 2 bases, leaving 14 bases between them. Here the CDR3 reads CASGLETGRGQETQYF. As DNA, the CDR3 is TGTGCTAGTGGTTTGGAAACAGGGCGGGGGCAAGAGACCCAGTACTTC.

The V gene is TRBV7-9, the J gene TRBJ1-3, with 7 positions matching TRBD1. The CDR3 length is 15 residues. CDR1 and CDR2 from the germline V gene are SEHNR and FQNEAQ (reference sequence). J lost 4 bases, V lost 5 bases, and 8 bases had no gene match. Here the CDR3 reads CASSRQGTGGNTIYF. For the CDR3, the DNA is TGTGCCAGCAGCAGACAGGGAACGGGAGGAAACACCATATATTTT.

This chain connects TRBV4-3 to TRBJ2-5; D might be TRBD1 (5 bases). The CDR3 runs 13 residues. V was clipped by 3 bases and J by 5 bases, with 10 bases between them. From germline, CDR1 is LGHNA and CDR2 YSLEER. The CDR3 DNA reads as TGCGCCAGCAGCCAGACAGTTTTGGAGACCCAGTACTTC. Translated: CASSQTVLETQYF.

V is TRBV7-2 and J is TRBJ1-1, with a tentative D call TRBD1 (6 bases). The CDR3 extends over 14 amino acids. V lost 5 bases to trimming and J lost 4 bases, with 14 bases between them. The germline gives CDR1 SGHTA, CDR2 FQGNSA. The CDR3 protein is CASSVSGGSTEAFF. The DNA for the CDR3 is TGTGCCAGCAGCGTCTCGGGGGGCAGCACTGAAGCTTTCTTT.

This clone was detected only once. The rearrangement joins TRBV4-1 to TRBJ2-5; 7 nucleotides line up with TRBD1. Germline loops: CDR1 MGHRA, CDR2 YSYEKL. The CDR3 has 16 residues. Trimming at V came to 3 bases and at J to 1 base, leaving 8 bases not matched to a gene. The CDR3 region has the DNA TGCGCCAGCAGCCAGCGCTTAGGGGGCATCCAAGAGACCCAGTACTTC. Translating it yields CASSQRLGGIQETQYF.

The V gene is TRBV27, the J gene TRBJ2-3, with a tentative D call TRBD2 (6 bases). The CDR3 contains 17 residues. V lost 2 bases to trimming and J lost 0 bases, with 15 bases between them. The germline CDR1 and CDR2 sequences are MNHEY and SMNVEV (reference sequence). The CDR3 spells CASSLRGAGPSTDTQYF. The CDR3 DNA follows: TGTGCCAGCAGTTTAAGGGGCGCGGGGCCAAGCACAGATACGCAGTATTTT.

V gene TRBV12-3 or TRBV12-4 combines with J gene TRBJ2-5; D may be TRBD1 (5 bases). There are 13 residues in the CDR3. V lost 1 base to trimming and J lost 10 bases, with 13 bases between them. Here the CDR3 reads CASSLGGGAVQYF. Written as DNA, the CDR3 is TGTGCCAGCAGTTTAGGAGGTGGGGCAGTCCAGTACTTC.

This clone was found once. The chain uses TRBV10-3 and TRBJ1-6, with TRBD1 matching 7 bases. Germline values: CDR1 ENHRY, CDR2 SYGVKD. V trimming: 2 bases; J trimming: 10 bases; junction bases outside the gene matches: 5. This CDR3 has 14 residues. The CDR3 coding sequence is TGTGCCATCAGTGAGGGACAGGCTCGCTCACCCCTCCACTTT. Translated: CAISEGQARSPLHF.

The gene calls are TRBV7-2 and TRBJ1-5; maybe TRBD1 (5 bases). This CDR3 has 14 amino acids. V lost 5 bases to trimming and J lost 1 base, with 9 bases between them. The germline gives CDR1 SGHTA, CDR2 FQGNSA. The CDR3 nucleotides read TGTGCCAGCAGCGCCCAGGGAAGCAATCAGCCCCAGCATTTT. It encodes CASSAQGSNQPQHF.

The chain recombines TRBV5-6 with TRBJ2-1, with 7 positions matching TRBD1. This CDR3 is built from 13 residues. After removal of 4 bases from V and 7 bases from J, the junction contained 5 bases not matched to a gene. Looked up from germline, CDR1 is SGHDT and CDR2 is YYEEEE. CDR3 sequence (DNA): TGTGCCAGCAGCCCCGACAGGGTGAATGAGCAGTTCTTC. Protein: CASSPDRVNEQFF.